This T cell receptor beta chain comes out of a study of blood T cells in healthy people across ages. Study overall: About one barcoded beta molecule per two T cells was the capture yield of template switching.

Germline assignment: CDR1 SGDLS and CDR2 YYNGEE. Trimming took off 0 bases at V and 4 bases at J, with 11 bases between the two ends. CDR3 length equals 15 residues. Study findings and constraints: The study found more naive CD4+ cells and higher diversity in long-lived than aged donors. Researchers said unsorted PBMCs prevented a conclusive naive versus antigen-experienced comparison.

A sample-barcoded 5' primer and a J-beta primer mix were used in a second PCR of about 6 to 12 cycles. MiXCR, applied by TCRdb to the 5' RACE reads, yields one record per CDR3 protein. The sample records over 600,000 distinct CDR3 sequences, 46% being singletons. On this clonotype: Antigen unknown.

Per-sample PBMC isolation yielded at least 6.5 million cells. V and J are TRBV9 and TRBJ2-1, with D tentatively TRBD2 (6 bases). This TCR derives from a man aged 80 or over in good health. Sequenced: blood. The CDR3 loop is CASSVGSGGYNEQFF. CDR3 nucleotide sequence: TGTGCCAGCAGCGTAGGATCCGGGGGATACAATGAGCAGTTCTTC.